This T cell receptor beta chain stems from a study of T-cell reconstitution after alpha-beta-depleted transplantation in children. During its preparation, the TCRbeta library received unique molecular identifiers. Each CDR3 protein gets one entry after TCRdb re-called the PCR reads with MiXCR. This repertoire shows about 610,000 distinct CDR3 sequences, approximately 10% found once; its top ten account for approximately 4.1%. The CDR3 extends over 14 amino acids. CDR1 is DFQATT and CDR2 is SNEGSKA in the germline V gene (reference sequence). After removal of 6 bases from V and 3 bases from J, the junction contained 10 bases not matched to a gene. This clonotype has only a few counts.

The chain combines TRBV20-1 with TRBJ2-7; TRBD2 aligns across 8 bases. This TCR came from a human donor who donated a stem cell graft to a child with acute myeloid leukemia. The material was PBMCs from the stem cell graft donor, obtained from the stem cell graft. CDR3 bases: TGCAGTGCCTCCTCAGCGGGAGTAGTCTACGAGCAGTACTTC. Encoded protein: CSASSAGVVYEQYF.